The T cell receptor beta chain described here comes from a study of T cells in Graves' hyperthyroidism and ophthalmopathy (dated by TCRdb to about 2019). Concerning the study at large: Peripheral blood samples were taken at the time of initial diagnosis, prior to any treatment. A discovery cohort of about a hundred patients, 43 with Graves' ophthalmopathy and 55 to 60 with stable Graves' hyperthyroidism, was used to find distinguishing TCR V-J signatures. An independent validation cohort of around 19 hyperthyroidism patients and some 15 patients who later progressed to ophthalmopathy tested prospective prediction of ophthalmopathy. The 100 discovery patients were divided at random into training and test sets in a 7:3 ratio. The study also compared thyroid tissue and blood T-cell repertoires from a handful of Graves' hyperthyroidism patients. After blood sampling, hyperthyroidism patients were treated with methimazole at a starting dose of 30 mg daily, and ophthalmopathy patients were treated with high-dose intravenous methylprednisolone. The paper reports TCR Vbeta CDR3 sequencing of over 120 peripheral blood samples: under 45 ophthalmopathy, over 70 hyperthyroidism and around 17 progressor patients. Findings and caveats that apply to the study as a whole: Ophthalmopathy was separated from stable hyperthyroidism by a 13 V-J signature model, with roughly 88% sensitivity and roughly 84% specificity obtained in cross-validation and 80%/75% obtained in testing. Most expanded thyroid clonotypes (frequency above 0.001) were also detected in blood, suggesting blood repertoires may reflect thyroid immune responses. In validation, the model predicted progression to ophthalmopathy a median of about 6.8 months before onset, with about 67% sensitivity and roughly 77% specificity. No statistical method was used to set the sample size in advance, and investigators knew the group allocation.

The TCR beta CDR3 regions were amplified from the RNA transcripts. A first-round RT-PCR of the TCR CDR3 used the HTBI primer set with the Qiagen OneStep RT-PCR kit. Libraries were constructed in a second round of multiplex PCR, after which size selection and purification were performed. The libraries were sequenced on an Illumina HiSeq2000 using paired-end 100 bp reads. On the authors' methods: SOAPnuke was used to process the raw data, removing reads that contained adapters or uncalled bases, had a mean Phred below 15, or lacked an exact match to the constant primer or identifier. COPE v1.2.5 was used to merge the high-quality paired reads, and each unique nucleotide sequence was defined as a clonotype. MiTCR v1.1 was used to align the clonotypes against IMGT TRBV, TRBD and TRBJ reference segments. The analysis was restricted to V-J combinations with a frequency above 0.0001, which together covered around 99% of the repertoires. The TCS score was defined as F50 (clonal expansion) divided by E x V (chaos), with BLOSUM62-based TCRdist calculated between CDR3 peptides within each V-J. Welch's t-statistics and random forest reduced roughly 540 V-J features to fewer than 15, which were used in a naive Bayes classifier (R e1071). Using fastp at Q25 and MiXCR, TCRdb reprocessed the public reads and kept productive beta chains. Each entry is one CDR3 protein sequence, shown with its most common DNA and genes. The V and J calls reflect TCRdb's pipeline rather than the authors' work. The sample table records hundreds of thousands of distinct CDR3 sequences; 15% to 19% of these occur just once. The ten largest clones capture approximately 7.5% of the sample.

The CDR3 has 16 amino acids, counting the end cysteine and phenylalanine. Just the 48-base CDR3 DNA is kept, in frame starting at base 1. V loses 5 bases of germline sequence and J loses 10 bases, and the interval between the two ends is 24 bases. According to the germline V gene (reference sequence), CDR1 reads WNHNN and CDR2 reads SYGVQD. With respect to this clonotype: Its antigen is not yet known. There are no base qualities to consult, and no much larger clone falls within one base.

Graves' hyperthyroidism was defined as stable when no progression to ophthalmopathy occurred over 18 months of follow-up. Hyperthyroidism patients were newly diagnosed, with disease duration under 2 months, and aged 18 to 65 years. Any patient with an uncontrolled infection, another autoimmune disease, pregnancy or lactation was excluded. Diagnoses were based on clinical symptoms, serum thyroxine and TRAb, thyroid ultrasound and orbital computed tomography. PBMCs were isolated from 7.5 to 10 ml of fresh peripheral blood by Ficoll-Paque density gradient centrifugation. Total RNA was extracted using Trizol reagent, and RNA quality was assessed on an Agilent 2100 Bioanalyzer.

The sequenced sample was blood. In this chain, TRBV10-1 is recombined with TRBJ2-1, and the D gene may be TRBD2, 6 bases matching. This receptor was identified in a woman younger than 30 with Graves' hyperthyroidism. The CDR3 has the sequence CASSPTWGVNADEQFF. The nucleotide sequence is TGCGCCAGCAGTCCGACTTGGGGGGTCAACGCGGACGAGCAGTTCTTC.